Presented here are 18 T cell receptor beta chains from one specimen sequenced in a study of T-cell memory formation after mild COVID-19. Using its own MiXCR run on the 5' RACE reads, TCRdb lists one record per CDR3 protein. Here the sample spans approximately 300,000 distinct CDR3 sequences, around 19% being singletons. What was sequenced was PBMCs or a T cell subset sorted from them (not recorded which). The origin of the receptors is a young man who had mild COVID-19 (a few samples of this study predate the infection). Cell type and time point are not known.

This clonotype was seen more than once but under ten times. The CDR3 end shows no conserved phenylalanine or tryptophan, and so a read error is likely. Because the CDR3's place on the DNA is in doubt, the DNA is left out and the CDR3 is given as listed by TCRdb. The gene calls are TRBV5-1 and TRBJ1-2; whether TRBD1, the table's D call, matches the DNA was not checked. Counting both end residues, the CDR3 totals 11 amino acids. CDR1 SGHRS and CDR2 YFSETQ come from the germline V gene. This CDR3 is CASSSGGTATS.

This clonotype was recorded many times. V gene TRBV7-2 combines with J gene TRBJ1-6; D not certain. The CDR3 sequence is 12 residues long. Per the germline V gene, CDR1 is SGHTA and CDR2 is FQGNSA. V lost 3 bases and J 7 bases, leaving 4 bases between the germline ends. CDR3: CASSFANSPLHF. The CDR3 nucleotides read TGTGCCAGCAGCTTCGCGAATTCACCCCTCCACTTT.

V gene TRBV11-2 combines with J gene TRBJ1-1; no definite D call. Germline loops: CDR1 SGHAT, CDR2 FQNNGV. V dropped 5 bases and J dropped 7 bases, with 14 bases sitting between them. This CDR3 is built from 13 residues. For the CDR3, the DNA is TGTGCCAGCAGCCCCACCCTAGGGATTGAAGCTTTCTTT. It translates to CASSPTLGIEAFF. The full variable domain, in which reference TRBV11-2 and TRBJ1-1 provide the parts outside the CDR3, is EAGVAQSPRYKIIEKRQSVAFWCNPISGHATLYWYQQILGQGPKLLIQFQNNGVVDDSQLPKDRFSAERLKGVDSTLKIQPAKLEDSAVYLCASSPTLGIEAFFGQGTRLTVV.

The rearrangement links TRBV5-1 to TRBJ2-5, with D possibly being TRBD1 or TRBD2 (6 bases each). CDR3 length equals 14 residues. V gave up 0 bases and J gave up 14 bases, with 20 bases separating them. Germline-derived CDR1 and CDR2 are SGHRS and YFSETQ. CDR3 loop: CASSLERASPGGYF. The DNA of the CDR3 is TGCGCCAGCAGCTTGGAAAGGGCCTCGCCCGGGGGCTACTTC.

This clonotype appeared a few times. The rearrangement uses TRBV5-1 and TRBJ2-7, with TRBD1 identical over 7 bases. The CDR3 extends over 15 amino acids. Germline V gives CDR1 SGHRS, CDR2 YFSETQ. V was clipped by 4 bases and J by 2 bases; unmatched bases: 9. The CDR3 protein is CASSGTSGGPYEQYF. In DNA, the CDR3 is TGCGCCAGCAGCGGAACCTCAGGGGGTCCCTACGAGCAGTACTTC. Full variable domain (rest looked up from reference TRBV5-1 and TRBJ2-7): KAGVTQTPRYLIKTRGQQVTLSCSPISGHRSVSWYQQTPGQGLQFLFEYFSETQRNKGNFPGRFSGRQFSNSRSEMNVSTLELGDSALYLCASSGTSGGPYEQYFGPGTRLTVT.

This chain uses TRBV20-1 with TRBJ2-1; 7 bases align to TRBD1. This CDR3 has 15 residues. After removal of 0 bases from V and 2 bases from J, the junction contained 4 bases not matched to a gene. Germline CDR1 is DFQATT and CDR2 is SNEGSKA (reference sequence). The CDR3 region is CSARDRGQAYNEQFF. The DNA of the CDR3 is TGCAGTGCTAGAGATCGCGGACAGGCCTACAATGAGCAGTTCTTC.

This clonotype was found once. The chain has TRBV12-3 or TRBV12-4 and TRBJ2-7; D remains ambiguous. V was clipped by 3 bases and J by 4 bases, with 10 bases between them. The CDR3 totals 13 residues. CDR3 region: CASSLGPLYEQYV. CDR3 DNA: TGTGCCAGCAGTTTGGGCCCCTTGTACGAGCAGTACGTC.

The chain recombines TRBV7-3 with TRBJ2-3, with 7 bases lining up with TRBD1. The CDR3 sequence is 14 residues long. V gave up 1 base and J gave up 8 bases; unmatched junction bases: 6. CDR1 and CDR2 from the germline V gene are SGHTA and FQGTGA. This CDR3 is CASSLRDSYITQYF. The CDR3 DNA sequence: TGTGCCAGCAGCTTAAGGGACAGCTACATTACGCAGTATTTT.

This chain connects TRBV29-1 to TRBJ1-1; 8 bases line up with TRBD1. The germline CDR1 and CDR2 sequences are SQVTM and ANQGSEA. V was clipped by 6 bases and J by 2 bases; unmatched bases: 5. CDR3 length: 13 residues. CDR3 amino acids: CSVRGQVNTEAFF. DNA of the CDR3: TGCAGCGTCCGGGGACAGGTTAACACTGAAGCTTTCTTT.

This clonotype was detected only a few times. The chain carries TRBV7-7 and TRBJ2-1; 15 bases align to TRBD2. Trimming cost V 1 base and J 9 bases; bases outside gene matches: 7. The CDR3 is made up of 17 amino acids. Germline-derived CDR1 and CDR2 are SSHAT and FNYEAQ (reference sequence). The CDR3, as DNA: TGTGCCAGCAGCTTAGGCCCGGGACTAGCGGGGGGAGGTGAGCAGTTCTTC. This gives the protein CASSLGPGLAGGGEQFF.

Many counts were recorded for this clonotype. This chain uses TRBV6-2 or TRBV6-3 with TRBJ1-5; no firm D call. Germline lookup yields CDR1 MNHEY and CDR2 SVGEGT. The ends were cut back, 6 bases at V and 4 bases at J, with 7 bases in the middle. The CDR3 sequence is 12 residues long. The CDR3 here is CASRTSNQPQHF. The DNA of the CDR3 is TGTGCCAGCAGGACATCAAATCAGCCCCAGCATTTT.

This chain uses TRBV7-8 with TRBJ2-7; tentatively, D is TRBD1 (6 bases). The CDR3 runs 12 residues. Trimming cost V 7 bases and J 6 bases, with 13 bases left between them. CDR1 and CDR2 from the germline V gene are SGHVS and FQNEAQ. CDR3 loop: CASTWTASEQYF. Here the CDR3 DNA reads TGTGCCAGCACCTGGACAGCCTCCGAGCAGTACTTC. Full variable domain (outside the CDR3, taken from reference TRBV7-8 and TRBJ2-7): GAGVSQSPRYKVAKRGQDVALRCDPISGHVSLFWYQQALGQGPEFLTYFQNEAQLDKSGLPSDRFFAERPEGSVSTLKIQRTQQEDSAVYLCASTWTASEQYFGPGTRLTVT.

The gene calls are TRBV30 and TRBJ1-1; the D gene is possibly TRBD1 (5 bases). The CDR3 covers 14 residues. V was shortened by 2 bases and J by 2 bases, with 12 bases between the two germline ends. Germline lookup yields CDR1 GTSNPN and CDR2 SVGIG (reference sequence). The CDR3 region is CAWSWQGPNTEAFF. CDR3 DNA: TGTGCCTGGAGTTGGCAGGGACCCAACACTGAAGCTTTCTTT.

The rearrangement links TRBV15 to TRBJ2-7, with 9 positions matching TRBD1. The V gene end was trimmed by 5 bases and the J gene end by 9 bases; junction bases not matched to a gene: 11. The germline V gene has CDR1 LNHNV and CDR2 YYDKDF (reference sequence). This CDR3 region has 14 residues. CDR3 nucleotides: TGTGCCACCAGCGGTTCCGGGACAGGGTCGGTGCAGTACGTC. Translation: CATSGSGTGSVQYV.

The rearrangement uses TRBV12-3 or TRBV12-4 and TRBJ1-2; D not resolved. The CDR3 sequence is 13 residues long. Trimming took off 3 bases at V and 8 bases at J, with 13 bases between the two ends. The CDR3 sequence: CASSLPGPRGYTF. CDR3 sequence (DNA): TGTGCCAGCAGTTTGCCCGGGCCAAGAGGCTACACCTTC.

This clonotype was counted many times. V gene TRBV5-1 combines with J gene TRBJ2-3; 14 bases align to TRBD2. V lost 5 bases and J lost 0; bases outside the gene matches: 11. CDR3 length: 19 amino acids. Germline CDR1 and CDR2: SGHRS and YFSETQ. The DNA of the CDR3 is TGCGCCAGCAGAGTATTCGGACTAGCGGGGGGCCAAAGCACAGATACGCAGTATTTT. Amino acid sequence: CASRVFGLAGGQSTDTQYF.

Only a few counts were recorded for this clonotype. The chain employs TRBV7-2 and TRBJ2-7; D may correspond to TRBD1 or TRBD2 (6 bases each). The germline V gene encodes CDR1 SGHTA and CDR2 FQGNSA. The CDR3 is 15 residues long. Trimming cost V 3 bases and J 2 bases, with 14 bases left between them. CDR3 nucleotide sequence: TGTGCCAGCAGCTTTTCCGGGGGCCTAGCCTACGAGCAGTACTTC. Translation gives CASSFSGGLAYEQYF.

DNA of the CDR3: TGTGCCAGCAGCTCCGCGAATGAGCAGTTCTTC. Protein sequence: CASSSANEQFF. The rearrangement joins TRBV7-2 to TRBJ2-1; no firm D call. CDR1 and CDR2 from the germline V gene are SGHTA and FQGNSA. The CDR3 is 11 amino acids. V dropped 4 bases and J dropped 7 bases, with 5 bases sitting between them.